This paragraph reports one TCR beta chain. Its antigen is as yet unknown. Trimming removed 6 bases from V and 10 bases from J, with 17 bases in between. CDR1 and CDR2 (germline): SGDLS, YYNGEE. CDR3 length: 13 residues. The sample belongs to a study of OX40 agonist ivuxolimab in advanced cancers. This table comes from immunoSEQ multiplex PCR, and its TCRdb copy is limited to in-frame clones, with some not included. The sample records tens of thousands of clones, roughly 84% being singletons. General study points: Some nonresponders additionally presented with little normalized T-cell clonal expansion. CD4+ and CD8+ T cells in blood underwent clonal expansion by week 6 at 0.1 to 3.0 mg/kg.

The sequence was obtained from an adult with an advanced solid tumor such as melanoma, head and neck, liver or kidney cancer. V gene TRBV9 combines with J gene TRBJ2-1, with D hard to call. The sequencing used CD4+ or CD8+ T cells sorted from blood, collected in a trial of the OX40 agonist ivuxolimab. DNA of the CDR3: TGTGCCAGCAACCCCCTACAATCTGGCGAGCAGTTCTTC. This codes for CASNPLQSGEQFF. The whole variable domain, filled in from reference TRBV9 and TRBJ2-1, reads DSGVTQTPKHLITATGQRVTLRCSPRSGDLSVYWYQQSLDQGLQFLIQYYNGEERAKGNILERFSAQQFPDLHSELNLSSLELGDSALYFCASNPLQSGEQFFGPGTRLTVL.